This T cell receptor (beta chain) was profiled in a study of shared clonotypes between healthy human individuals. TCRdb keeps only in-frame clones here, not all; method: immunoSEQ multiplex PCR. The sample carries roughly 2 million clones, approximately 94% recorded once. This CDR3 spans 14 amino acids. CDR1 and CDR2 (germline): LNHDA, SQIVND (reference sequence). Trimming took 5 bases from V and 5 from J; bases not matched to a gene: 4. As defined, naive CD8 cells were CD45RO-negative and positively selected for CCR7, with terminally differentiated effector memory CD45RA+ cells excluded. Those who donated were healthy HIV-negative adults, with no recent acute infections or vaccinations reported. Adults of Caucasian background living in Nashville, Tennessee made up all donors.

The chain links TRBV19 to TRBJ2-2, with TRBD1 matching 8 bases. The sequence was obtained from a man aged 18 to 29 in good health. Sequencing was carried out using naive CD8+ T cells sorted from blood. The chain's CDR3 is CASSPTGGTGELFF. CDR3 sequence (DNA): TGTGCCAGTAGTCCTACAGGGGGAACCGGGGAGCTGTTTTTT.